This T cell receptor (beta chain) came from a study of blood T cell repertoires in COVID-19. Study-wide context: The origin of the acute and convalescent COVID-19 samples was the United States, Italy and Spain. PBMCs, B-cell-depleted T cells, or T cells provided the cDNA or gDNA that made up the material.

As handled by the study authors: Reference gene primer amplification yielded estimated nucleated cell counts. The table came from immunoSEQ multiplex PCR; TCRdb's copy has only in-frame clones and leaves some out. Clone size and V and J calls were adopted from that table, with D and trimming inferred from the DNA. The table lists over 60,000 clones, 84% of them singletons. V gave up 1 base and J gave up 2 bases, with 18 bases separating them. The CDR3 is 17 residues long. V is TRBV23-1 and J is TRBJ2-7; a possible D gene is TRBD1 (5 bases). TRBV23-1 is an ORF for which the function is uncertain. The sequence was collected from a human donor in a cohort sampled during active COVID-19. The sequencing input was peripheral blood. CDR3 loop: CASSQLGAATFPYEQYF. DNA for the CDR3: TGCGCCAGCAGTCAATTAGGGGCAGCCACTTTTCCCTACGAGCAGTACTTC.